Sequencing of this T cell receptor (beta chain) was carried out in a study of type 1 and type 2 diabetes patients. About the research overall: Participants included type 1 and type 2 diabetes patients plus nondiabetic controls.

Amplification started from genomic DNA. Amplification of the beta chain CDR3 used 30 forward and 13 reverse multiplex primers. TCRdb reprocessed the multiplex PCR reads via MiXCR and lists one record per CDR3 protein. The repertoire holds 280,000 or so distinct CDR3 sequences, around 47% seen once, with approximately 14% in the top ten. In germline, CDR1 is MNHNY, CDR2 SVGAGI (reference sequence). There are 13 residues in the CDR3. Losses at the gene ends were 6 bases for V and 6 bases for J; bases not matched to a gene: 7. On this clonotype itself: Its cognate antigen is unknown.

Study-level findings and limits: Groups were not age- or gender-matched, which may bias interpretation.

Sequenced sample: peripheral blood mononuclear cells (PBMCs). The rearrangement links TRBV6-6 to TRBJ1-1; 7 nucleotides agree with TRBD1. The TCR comes from a man between 18 and 29 years old with type 2 diabetes. CDR3 residues: CASRRTGVAEAFF. CDR3 nucleotide sequence: TGTGCCAGCAGGCGGACAGGCGTCGCTGAAGCTTTCTTT.